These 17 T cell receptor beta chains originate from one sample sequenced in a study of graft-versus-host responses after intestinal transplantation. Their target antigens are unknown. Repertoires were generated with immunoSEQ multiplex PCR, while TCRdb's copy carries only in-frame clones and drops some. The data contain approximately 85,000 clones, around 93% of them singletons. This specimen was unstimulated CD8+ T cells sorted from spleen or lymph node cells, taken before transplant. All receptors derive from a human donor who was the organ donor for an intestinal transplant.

CDR3 in amino acids: CASSPGTGTTPLHF. CDR3 nucleotides: TGCGCCAGCAGCCCGGGGACAGGAACAACACCCCTCCACTTT. The V and J genes are TRBV5-1 and TRBJ1-6, with 8 bases identical to TRBD1. Per the germline V gene, CDR1 is SGHRS and CDR2 is YFSETQ. Germline trimming cut 4 bases from V and 11 bases from J; bases unmatched to any gene: 8. This CDR3 is 14 amino acids long.

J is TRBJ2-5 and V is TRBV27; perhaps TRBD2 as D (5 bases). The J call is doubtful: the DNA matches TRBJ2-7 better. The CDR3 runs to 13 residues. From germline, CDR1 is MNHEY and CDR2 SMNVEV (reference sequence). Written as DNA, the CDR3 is TGTGCCAGCATGGACTTTAGCTCCTACGAGCAGTACTTC. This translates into CASMDFSSYEQYF.

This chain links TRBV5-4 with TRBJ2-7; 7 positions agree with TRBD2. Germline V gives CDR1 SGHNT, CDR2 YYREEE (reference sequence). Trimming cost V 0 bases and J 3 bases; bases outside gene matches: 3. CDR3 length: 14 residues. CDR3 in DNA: TGTGCCAGCAGCTTGGTTGGGGAGGGCTACGAGCAGTACTTC. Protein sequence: CASSLVGEGYEQYF.

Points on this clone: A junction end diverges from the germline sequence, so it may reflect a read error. The CDR3 DNA follows: TGTGCCAGCAGATCCGGACTAGCGGGAGGTTCCTCCGGGTCCTTC. Translated: CASRSGLAGGSSGSF. The genes are TRBV11-2 and TRBJ2-7; 14 positions agree with TRBD2. The CDR3 is 15 amino acids. CDR1 and CDR2 (germline): SGHAT, FQNNGV.

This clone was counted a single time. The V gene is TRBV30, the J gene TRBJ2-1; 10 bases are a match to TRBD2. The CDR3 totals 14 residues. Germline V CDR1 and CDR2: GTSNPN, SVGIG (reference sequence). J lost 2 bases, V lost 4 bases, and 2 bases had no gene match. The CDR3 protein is CAWTGTSAYNEQFF. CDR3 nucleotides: TGTGCCTGGACCGGGACTAGCGCCTACAATGAGCAGTTCTTC.

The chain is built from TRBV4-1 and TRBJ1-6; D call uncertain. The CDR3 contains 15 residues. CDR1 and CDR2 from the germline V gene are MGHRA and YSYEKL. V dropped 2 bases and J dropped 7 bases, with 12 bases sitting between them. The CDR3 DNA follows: TGCGCCAGCAGCCAATCTCCGGGAGCGAATTCACCCCTCCACTTT. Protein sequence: CASSQSPGANSPLHF.

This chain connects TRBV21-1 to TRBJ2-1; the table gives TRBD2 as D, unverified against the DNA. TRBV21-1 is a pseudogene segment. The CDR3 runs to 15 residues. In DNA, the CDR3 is TGTGCCAGCAGCCCTCCGAGGGCGATTGTAGATGAGCAGTTCTTC. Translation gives CASSPPRAIVDEQFF.

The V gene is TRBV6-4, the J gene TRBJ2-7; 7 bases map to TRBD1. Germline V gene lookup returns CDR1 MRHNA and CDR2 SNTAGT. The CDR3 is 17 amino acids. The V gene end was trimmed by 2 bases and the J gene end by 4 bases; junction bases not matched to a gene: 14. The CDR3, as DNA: TGTGCCAGCAGTGACCCCGCCGGACAGGTCCTATTTTACGAGCAGTACTTC. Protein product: CASSDPAGQVLFYEQYF.

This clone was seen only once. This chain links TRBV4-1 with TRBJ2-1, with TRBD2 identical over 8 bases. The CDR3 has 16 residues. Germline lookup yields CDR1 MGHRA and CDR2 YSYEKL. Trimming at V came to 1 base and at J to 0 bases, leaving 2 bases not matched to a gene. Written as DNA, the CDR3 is TGCGCCAGCAGCCAAGTAGCGGGGAGCTCCTACAATGAGCAGTTCTTC. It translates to CASSQVAGSSYNEQFF.

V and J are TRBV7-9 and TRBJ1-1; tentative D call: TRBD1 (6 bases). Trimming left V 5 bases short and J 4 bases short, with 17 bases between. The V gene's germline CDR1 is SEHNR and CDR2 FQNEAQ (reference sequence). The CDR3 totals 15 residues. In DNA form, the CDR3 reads TGTGCCAGCAGCCCCCCGGGGGGGCTGGGCACTGAAGCTTTCTTT. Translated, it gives CASSPPGGLGTEAFF.

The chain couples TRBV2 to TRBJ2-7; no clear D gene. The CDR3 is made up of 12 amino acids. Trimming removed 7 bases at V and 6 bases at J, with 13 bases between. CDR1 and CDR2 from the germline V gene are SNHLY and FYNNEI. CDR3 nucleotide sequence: TGTGCCAGCACCGCCCTAAGACCCGAGCAGTACTTC. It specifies CASTALRPEQYF.

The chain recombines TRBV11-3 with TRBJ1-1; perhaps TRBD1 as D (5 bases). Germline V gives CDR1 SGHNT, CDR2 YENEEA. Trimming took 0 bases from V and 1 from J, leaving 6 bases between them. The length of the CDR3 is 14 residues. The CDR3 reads CASSLEGENTEAFF. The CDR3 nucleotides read TGTGCCAGCAGCTTAGAAGGGGAGAACACTGAAGCTTTCTTT. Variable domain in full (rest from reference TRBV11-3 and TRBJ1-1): EAGVVQSPRYKIIEKKQPVAFWCNPISGHNTLYWYLQNLGQGPELLIRYENEEAVDDSQLPKDRFSAERLKGVDSTLKIQPAELGDSAVYLCASSLEGENTEAFFGQGTRLTVV.

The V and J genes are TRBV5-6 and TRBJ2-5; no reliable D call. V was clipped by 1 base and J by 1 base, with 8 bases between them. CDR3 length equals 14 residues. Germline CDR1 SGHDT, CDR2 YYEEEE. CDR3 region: CASSLIQLQETQYF. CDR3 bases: TGTGCCAGCAGCTTGATTCAGCTCCAAGAGACCCAGTACTTC.

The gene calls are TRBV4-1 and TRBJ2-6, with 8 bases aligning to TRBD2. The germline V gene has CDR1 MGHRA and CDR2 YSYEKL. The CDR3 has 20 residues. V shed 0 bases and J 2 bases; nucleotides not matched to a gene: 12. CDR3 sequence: CASSQDLWEAGATGANVLTF. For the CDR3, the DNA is TGCGCCAGCAGCCAAGATCTATGGGAAGCGGGAGCGACTGGGGCCAACGTCCTGACTTTC.

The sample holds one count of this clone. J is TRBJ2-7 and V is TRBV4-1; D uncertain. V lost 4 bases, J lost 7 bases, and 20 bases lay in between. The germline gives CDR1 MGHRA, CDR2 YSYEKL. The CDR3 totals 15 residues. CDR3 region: CASSPMTDPYLEQYF. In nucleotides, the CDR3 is TGCGCCAGCAGCCCGATGACGGACCCCTATTTAGAGCAGTACTTC.

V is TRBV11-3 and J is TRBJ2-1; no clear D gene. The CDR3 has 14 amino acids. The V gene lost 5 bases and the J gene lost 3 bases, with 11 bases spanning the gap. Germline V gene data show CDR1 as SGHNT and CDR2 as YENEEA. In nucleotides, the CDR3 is TGTGCCAGCAGCGAAGATTACGACTACAATGAGCAGTTCTTC. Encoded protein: CASSEDYDYNEQFF.

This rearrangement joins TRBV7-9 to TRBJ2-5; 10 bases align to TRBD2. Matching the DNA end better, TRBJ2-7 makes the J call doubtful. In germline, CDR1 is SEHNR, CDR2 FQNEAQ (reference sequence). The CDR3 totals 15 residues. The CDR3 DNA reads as TGTGCCAGCAGCGTCACTAGCGGGATGAGCTACGAGCAGTACTTC. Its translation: CASSVTSGMSYEQYF.